This record concerns one T cell receptor (beta chain) sequence. Antigen: not known. The CDR3 runs to 13 residues. Germline CDR1 is SQVTM and CDR2 is ANQGSEA. Trimming left V 6 bases short and J 5 bases short, with 14 bases between. This record belongs to a study of OX40 agonist ivuxolimab in advanced cancers. Using immunoSEQ multiplex PCR, the repertoire was profiled, and TCRdb retains in-frame clones only, with some absent. The repertoire consists of 73,000 or so clones, with around 86% occurring once and the leading ten covering approximately 0.63%. Study findings and constraints: Researchers report that CD8+ T cells had, on average, more expanded clones than CD4+.

The clonotype originates from an adult with an advanced solid tumor such as melanoma, head and neck, liver or kidney cancer. The chain joins TRBV29-1 to TRBJ2-1, with TRBD2 as a possible D gene (6 bases). The source material was CD4+ or CD8+ T cells sorted from blood, sampled in a trial of the OX40 agonist ivuxolimab. The CDR3 sequence: CSVISGAHNEQFF. The CDR3 DNA sequence: TGCAGCGTCATTTCGGGAGCACACAATGAGCAGTTCTTC.